A single sample is the source of the 18 T cell receptor beta chains below, sequenced in a study of cytomegalovirus exposure and HLA in healthy donors (dated by TCRdb to 2016 to 2017). The library was prepared using the immunoSEQ multiplex PCR assay. What TCRdb holds here is the immuneACCESS table cut down to in-frame rearrangements. Part of the clones is not present; checked against another copy, under half of the missing clones reflect an unresolved V gene, and the others are unexplained. This sample is represented by 55,000 to 75,000 clones; about 94% of them were singletons. The ten largest account for 1.4% of the sample. Sequencing was performed on PBMCs. Every receptor here comes from a man aged 18-30 years in good health and CMV-seropositive.

This clone has just one count. The rearrangement uses TRBV4-1 and TRBJ2-5; TRBD2 matches at 8 bases. Losses at the gene ends were 4 bases for V and 0 bases for J; bases not matched to a gene: 4. The V gene's germline CDR1 is MGHRA and CDR2 YSYEKL. The CDR3 totals 15 residues. The CDR3 sequence is CASSRVAGYQETQYF. The CDR3 nucleotides are TGCGCCAGCAGCCGAGTAGCGGGGTACCAAGAGACCCAGTACTTC.

The V gene is TRBV5-1, the J gene TRBJ2-3, with 9 bases that match TRBD1. Germline trimming cut 2 bases from V and 4 bases from J; bases unmatched to any gene: 8. The CDR3 length is 16 residues. CDR1 and CDR2 (germline): SGHRS, YFSETQ. The CDR3 sequence: CASSFRQGERADTQYF. The DNA for the CDR3 is TGCGCCAGCAGCTTTAGACAGGGGGAAAGGGCAGATACGCAGTATTTT.

The chain is built from TRBV5-1 and TRBJ1-2; 8 bases map to TRBD1. J lost 3 bases, V lost 4 bases, and 8 bases had no gene match. The CDR3 consists of 15 residues. CDR1 SGHRS and CDR2 YFSETQ come from the germline V gene. DNA of the CDR3: TGCGCCAGCAGCGACGGACAGGGTTGGGACTATGGCTACACCTTC. This encodes CASSDGQGWDYGYTF.

The chain joins TRBV4-1 to TRBJ2-6; no firm D call. Trimming removed 3 bases from V and 0 bases from J, with 3 bases in between. Germline CDR1 MGHRA, CDR2 YSYEKL. The CDR3 has 14 amino acids. CDR3 DNA: TGCGCCAGCAGCCACATCTCTGGGGCCAACGTCCTGACTTTC. Residues: CASSHISGANVLTF.

The rearrangement joins TRBV5-4 to TRBJ2-7, with a weak D call TRBD1 (6 bases). Between the trimmed V and J ends, which lost 4 bases and 3 bases, there was a span of 11 bases. Germline V gene sequence: CDR1 SGHNT, CDR2 YYREEE (reference sequence). This CDR3 is 13 amino acids long. The CDR3: CASSPSQGYEQYF. DNA for the CDR3: TGTGCCAGCAGCCCCTCACAGGGCTACGAGCAGTACTTC.

The J gene is TRBJ2-1, the V gene TRBV11-2; possibly TRBD1 for D (7 bases). The CDR3 is 13 amino acids. V lost 9 bases and J 0 bases, leaving 9 bases between the germline ends. In germline, CDR1 is SGHAT, CDR2 FQNNGV. The CDR3, as DNA: TGTGCCAGTCAGGGGGGCTCCTACAATGAGCAGTTCTTC. Its protein is CASQGGSYNEQFF.

The CDR3 here is CATLSGFSEAFF. The CDR3 nucleotides read TGTGCCACACTCTCCGGGTTTTCTGAAGCTTTCTTT. This chain joins TRBV2 and TRBJ1-1; D is unresolved. Germline CDR1 and CDR2: SNHLY and FYNNEI. This CDR3 has 12 amino acids. Between the trimmed V and J ends, which lost 10 bases and 6 bases, there was a span of 15 bases.

CDR3 in DNA: TGCGCCAGCAGCTTGAATGCGGGAGGACAAGAGACCCAGTACTTC. Protein product: CASSLNAGGQETQYF. The chain carries TRBV5-1 and TRBJ2-5, with 8 positions matching TRBD2. The V gene's germline CDR1 is SGHRS and CDR2 YFSETQ. The CDR3 length is 15 residues. V dropped 1 base and J dropped 2; count of bases not matched to a gene: 4.

J is TRBJ2-2 and V is TRBV19; D might be TRBD2 (5 bases). The germline V gene encodes CDR1 LNHDA and CDR2 SQIVND (reference sequence). The germline V and J ends were trimmed by 10 bases and 0 bases, with 12 bases remaining between them. The CDR3 covers 14 residues. The CDR3 DNA reads as TGTGCCACCCTGGACTTTTCGAACACCGGGGAGCTGTTTTTT. Translating gives CATLDFSNTGELFF.

This clone was found a few times. V and J are TRBV28 and TRBJ2-5; 8 bases fit TRBD1. Trimming removed 1 base from V and 7 bases from J; junction bases left unmatched: 8. Germline V CDR1 and CDR2: MDHEN, SYDVKM. The CDR3 extends over 15 amino acids. The CDR3 spells CASSLSAGGRVTQYF. The CDR3 nucleotides read TGTGCCAGCAGTTTATCGGCAGGGGGCAGGGTGACCCAGTACTTC. The entire variable domain, with the rest obtained from reference TRBV28 and TRBJ2-5, is as follows: DVKVTQSSRYLVKRTGEKVFLECVQDMDHENMFWYRQDPGLGLRLIYFSYDVKMKEKGDIPEGYSVSREKKERFSLILESASTNQTSMYLCASSLSAGGRVTQYFGPGTRLLVL.

The V gene is TRBV9, the J gene TRBJ2-1, with TRBD2 identical over 7 bases. J lost 2 bases, V lost 3 bases, and 8 bases had no gene match. Germline V gene lookup returns CDR1 SGDLS and CDR2 YYNGEE. The length of the CDR3 is 16 residues. The CDR3 is CASSAMGRGAYNEQFF. In DNA form, the CDR3 reads TGTGCCAGCAGCGCGATGGGACGGGGGGCCTACAATGAGCAGTTCTTC.

The chain is built from TRBV5-6 and TRBJ1-5; D perhaps matches TRBD1 (5 bases). V was shortened by 1 base and J by 4 bases, with 9 bases between the two germline ends. Germline CDR1 is SGHDT and CDR2 is YYEEEE. CDR3 length equals 14 residues. The CDR3 bases are TGTGCCAGCAGCTTGTTCGGGGGGAATCAGCCCCAGCATTTT. Translation: CASSLFGGNQPQHF.

The chain combines TRBV19 with TRBJ2-7, with a tentative D call TRBD2 (5 bases). Between the trimmed V and J ends, which lost 4 bases and 0 bases, there was a span of 13 bases. The CDR3 totals 15 residues. Per germline, CDR1 LNHDA and CDR2 SQIVND (reference sequence). The CDR3 protein is CASSKRLQDSYEQYF. CDR3 nucleotide sequence: TGTGCCAGTAGTAAGCGGCTCCAAGACTCCTACGAGCAGTACTTC.

Relative to its sample, this clone is medium-sized. CDR3 nucleotide sequence: TGTGCCAGCAGTGAAGGGGAGAATTCACCCCTCCACTTT. This translates into CASSEGENSPLHF. The chain couples TRBV6-1 to TRBJ1-6, with no clear D. Germline-derived CDR1 and CDR2 are MNHNS and SASEGT. V lost 1 base and J lost 7, with 5 bases in between. The CDR3 consists of 13 residues.

This chain joins TRBV2 and TRBJ1-2; D may be TRBD1 (5 bases). The CDR3 extends over 15 amino acids. Germline lookup yields CDR1 SNHLY and CDR2 FYNNEI. The V end lost 5 bases, the J end lost 7 bases, and 20 bases lay between the germline ends. The CDR3 sequence is CASSQGSVLGAGYTF. The CDR3 nucleotides read TGTGCCAGCAGTCAGGGTTCGGTTCTCGGCGCTGGCTACACCTTC.

This chain links TRBV9 with TRBJ2-3, with D perhaps matching TRBD2 (7 bases). This CDR3 comprises 15 residues. The germline V gene encodes CDR1 SGDLS and CDR2 YYNGEE. V lost 2 bases and J 3 bases, leaving 13 bases between the germline ends. The CDR3 DNA is TGTGCCAGCAGCGTTGGGGGGGCGCAGACAGATACGCAGTATTTT. This gives the protein CASSVGGAQTDTQYF.

The chain is built from TRBV4-2 and TRBJ2-6; 9 nucleotides line up with TRBD2. V shed 0 bases and J 3 bases; nucleotides not matched to a gene: 6. The germline V gene has CDR1 LGHNA and CDR2 YNFKEQ. The CDR3 loop spans 18 amino acids. The CDR3 DNA is TGTGCCAGCAGCCAAGATCCAGCGGGAGGAGGTGGGGCCAACGTCCTGACTTTC. Residues: CASSQDPAGGGGANVLTF.

This clone was seen once. The chain has TRBV13 and TRBJ2-2; TRBD2 matches at 8 bases. V was clipped by 5 bases and J by 4 bases; unmatched bases: 12. This CDR3 has 17 residues. Germline V lookup: CDR1 PRHDT, CDR2 FYEKMQ (reference sequence). This CDR3 is CASSMSDSGMGTGELFF. The CDR3 DNA reads TGTGCCAGCAGCATGTCGGATAGCGGGATGGGCACCGGGGAGCTGTTTTTT. Full variable domain (remainder filled in from reference TRBV13 and TRBJ2-2): AAGVIQSPRHLIKEKRETATLKCYPIPRHDTVYWYQQGPGQDPQFLISFYEKMQSDKGSIPDRFSAQQFSDYHSELNMSSLELGDSALYFCASSMSDSGMGTGELFFGEGSRLTVL.